These 11 T cell receptor beta chains came from one sample sequenced in a study of graft-versus-host responses after intestinal transplantation. TCRdb's table, derived via immunoSEQ multiplex PCR, lists solely in-frame clones and lacks some. This sample carries more than 95,000 clones, roughly 90% of them seen once, and the ten largest clones take roughly 0.9%. These receptors' targets are unknown. The sample consisted of unstimulated CD4+ T cells sorted from spleen or lymph node cells, taken before intestinal transplant. These receptors originate from a human donor who received an intestinal transplant.

The chain joins TRBV27 to TRBJ1-5; the D gene is possibly TRBD1 (6 bases). The V end lost 8 bases, the J end lost 4 bases, and 18 bases lay between the germline ends. The CDR3 has 15 residues. The germline V gene has CDR1 MNHEY and CDR2 SMNVEV (reference sequence). The CDR3 bases are TGTGCCAGCCAATCTTCGGCAGGGGTTAATCAGCCCCAGCATTTT. Its translation: CASQSSAGVNQPQHF.

The rearrangement uses TRBV4-1 and TRBJ2-5; possibly TRBD2 for D (6 bases). The CDR3 consists of 15 residues. The germline CDR1 and CDR2 sequences are MGHRA and YSYEKL. V gave up 4 bases and J gave up 5 bases, with 17 bases separating them. CDR3 amino acids: CASSREDYFLETQYF. The CDR3 nucleotides are TGCGCCAGCAGCCGTGAGGACTACTTCTTGGAGACCCAGTACTTC.

This chain joins TRBV19 and TRBJ2-7; 8 nucleotides agree with TRBD2. Germline V CDR1 and CDR2: LNHDA, SQIVND (reference sequence). After removal of 4 bases from V and 1 base from J, the junction contained 9 bases not matched to a gene. There are 16 residues in the CDR3. CDR3 amino acids: CASSTATSALSYEQYF. The DNA for the CDR3 is TGTGCCAGTAGTACGGCGACTAGCGCCTTATCCTACGAGCAGTACTTC.

The chain carries TRBV12-5 and TRBJ1-3; D remains ambiguous. V was cut by 2 bases and J by 3 bases, with 14 bases left in between. Germline V gene lookup returns CDR1 LGHNT and CDR2 FRNRAP. The CDR3 contains 16 residues. In DNA, the CDR3 is TGTGCTAGTGGTTTGAGGCTGCCTGGAGGTGGAAACACCATATATTTT. This gives the protein CASGLRLPGGGNTIYF.

This clone was seen only a few times. The CDR3 region is CASSPYPAVLTF. Here the CDR3 DNA reads TGTGCCAGCAGCCCCTATCCAGCCGTCCTGACTTTC. J is TRBJ2-6 and V is TRBV11-2; D is unresolved. V was shortened by 5 bases and J by 12 bases, with 11 bases between the two germline ends. The CDR3 sequence is 12 residues long. Germline CDR1 SGHAT, CDR2 FQNNGV.

This clone was seen only once. The chain joins TRBV7-9 to TRBJ2-5; 12 bases line up with TRBD1. The J call could be wrong; TRBJ2-7 is a better fit for the DNA end. This CDR3 is built from 17 residues. Germline V CDR1 and CDR2: SEHNR, FQNEAQ (reference sequence). CDR3 sequence: CASSPGRGQGASYEQYF. The CDR3, as DNA: TGTGCCAGCAGCCCAGGACGGGGACAGGGGGCTTCCTACGAGCAGTACTTC.

V usage is TRBV7-6 and J usage is TRBJ2-2; tentatively, D is TRBD2 (6 bases). V was clipped by 1 base and J by 0 bases, with 9 bases between them. The CDR3 has 16 residues. Germline V gene lookup returns CDR1 SGHVS and CDR2 FNYEAQ. The CDR3: CASSLVGGPNTGELFF. CDR3 nucleotides: TGTGCCAGCAGCTTAGTGGGGGGACCGAACACCGGGGAGCTGTTTTTT.

The rearrangement uses TRBV6-5 and TRBJ2-5; tentative D call: TRBD1 (6 bases). The CDR3 is 13 residues long. V was shortened by 5 bases and J by 4 bases, with 11 bases between the two germline ends. The V gene's germline CDR1 is MNHEY and CDR2 SVGAGI. CDR3 DNA: TGTGCCAGCAGTCAGGGGCGCGTAGAGACCCAGTACTTC. As protein: CASSQGRVETQYF.

This chain links TRBV4-2 with TRBJ2-4; D gene ambiguous. CDR3 size: 15 residues. Germline values: CDR1 LGHNA, CDR2 YNFKEQ. V was pared by 0 bases and J by 3 bases, with 9 bases between. Written as DNA, the CDR3 is TGTGCCAGCAGCCAAGATATCGCACGCAAAAACATTCAGTACTTC. It translates to CASSQDIARKNIQYF.

The chain is built from TRBV7-3 and TRBJ1-1, with D perhaps TRBD1 (6 bases). V was shortened by 2 bases and J by 4 bases, with 11 bases between the two germline ends. Germline-derived CDR1 and CDR2 are SGHTA and FQGTGA. This CDR3 spans 14 amino acids. The CDR3, as DNA: TGTGCCAGCAGCTTAGTGGGGGGCCTCACTGAAGCTTTCTTT. Its translation: CASSLVGGLTEAFF.

The chain employs TRBV29-1 and TRBJ2-5; 7 bases match TRBD2. Looked up from germline, CDR1 is SQVTM and CDR2 is ANQGSEA. With 4 bases clipped from V and 10 bases from J, the junction kept 9 bases outside the gene matches. This CDR3 is built from 12 residues. Here the CDR3 DNA reads TGCAGCGTTGGACTAGCCTCAGAGGGCCAGTACTTC. Its translation: CSVGLASEGQYF.